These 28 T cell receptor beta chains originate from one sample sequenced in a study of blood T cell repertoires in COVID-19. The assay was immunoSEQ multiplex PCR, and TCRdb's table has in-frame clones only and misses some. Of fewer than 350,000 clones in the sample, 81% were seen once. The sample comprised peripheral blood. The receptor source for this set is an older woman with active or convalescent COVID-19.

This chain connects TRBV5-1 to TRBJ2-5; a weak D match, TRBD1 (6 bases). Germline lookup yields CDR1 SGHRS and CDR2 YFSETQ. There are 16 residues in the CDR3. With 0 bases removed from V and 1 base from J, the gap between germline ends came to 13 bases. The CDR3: CASSLGTAALQETQYF. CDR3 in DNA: TGCGCCAGCAGCTTGGGGACAGCCGCCCTCCAAGAGACCCAGTACTTC.

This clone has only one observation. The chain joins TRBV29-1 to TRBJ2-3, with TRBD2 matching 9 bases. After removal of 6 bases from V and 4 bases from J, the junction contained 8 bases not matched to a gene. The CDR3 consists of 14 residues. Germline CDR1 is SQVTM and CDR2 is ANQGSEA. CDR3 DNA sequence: TGCAGCGTCCACGTCATAGCGGGAGCAGATACGCAGTATTTT. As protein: CSVHVIAGADTQYF.

CDR3 in DNA: TGTGCCAGCACGGGCGGGGGGAAAGGCTACACCTTC. This translates into CASTGGGKGYTF. This chain joins TRBV9 and TRBJ1-2, with D maybe TRBD1 (5 bases). Germline V CDR1 and CDR2: SGDLS, YYNGEE. The CDR3 is 12 residues long. Trimming shortened V by 6 bases and J by 8 bases, and 14 bases separated the two germline ends.

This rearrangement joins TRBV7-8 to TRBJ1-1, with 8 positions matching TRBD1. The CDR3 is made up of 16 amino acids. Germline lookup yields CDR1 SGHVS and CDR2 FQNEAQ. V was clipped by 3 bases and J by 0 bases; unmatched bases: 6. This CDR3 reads CASSFGTGNLNTEAFF. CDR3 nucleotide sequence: TGTGCCAGCAGCTTTGGGACAGGAAACTTGAACACTGAAGCTTTCTTT.

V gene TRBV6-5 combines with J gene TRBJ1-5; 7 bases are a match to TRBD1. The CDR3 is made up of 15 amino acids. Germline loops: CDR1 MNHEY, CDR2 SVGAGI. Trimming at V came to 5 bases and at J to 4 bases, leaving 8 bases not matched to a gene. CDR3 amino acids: CASSPQGQTNQPQHF. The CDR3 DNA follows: TGTGCCAGCAGTCCACAGGGACAGACGAATCAGCCCCAGCATTTT.

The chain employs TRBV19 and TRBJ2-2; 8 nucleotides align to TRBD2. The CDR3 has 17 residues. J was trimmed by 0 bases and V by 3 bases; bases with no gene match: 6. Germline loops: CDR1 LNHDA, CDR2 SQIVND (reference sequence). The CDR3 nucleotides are TGTGCCAGTAGTATCCGGTTAGCGGGGACGAACACCGGGGAGCTGTTTTTT. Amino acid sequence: CASSIRLAGTNTGELFF.

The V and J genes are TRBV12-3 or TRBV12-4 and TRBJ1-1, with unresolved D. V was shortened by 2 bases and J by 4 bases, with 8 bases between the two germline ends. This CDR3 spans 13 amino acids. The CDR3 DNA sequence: TGTGCCAGCAGTTTAAACCGGGGCACTGAAGCTTTCTTT. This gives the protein CASSLNRGTEAFF.

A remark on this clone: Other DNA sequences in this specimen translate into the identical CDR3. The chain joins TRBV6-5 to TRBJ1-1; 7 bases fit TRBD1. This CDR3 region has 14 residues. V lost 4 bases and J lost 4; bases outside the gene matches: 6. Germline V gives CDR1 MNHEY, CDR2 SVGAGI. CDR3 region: CASSLQGRGTEAFF. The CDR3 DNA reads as TGTGCCAGCAGTTTACAGGGGCGCGGCACTGAAGCTTTCTTT.

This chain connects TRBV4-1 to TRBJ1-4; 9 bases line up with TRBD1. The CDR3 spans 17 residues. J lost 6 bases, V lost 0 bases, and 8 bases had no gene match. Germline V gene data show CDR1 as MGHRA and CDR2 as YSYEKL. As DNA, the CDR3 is TGCGCCAGCAGCCAAGACCGGACAGGGGAGGCCCATGAAAAACTGTTTTTT. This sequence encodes CASSQDRTGEAHEKLFF.

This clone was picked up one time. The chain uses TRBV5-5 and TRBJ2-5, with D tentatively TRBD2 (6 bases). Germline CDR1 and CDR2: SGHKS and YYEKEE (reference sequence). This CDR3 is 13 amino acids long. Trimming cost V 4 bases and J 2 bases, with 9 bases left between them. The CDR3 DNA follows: TGTGCCAGCAGCGGGGACTTTCAAGAGACCCAGTACTTC. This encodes CASSGDFQETQYF.

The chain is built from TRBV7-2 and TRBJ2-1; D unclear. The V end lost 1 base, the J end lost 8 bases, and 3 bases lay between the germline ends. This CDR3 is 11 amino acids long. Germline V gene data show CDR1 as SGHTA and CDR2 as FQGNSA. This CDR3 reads CASSLVDEQFF. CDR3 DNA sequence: TGTGCCAGCAGCTTAGTCGATGAGCAGTTCTTC.

In DNA, the CDR3 is TGTGCCAGCAGTCTACAGGCTTCTGGAAACACCATATATTTT. Its protein is CASSLQASGNTIYF. This rearrangement joins TRBV6-2 or TRBV6-3 to TRBJ1-3, with a weak D call TRBD1 (5 bases). Germline loops: CDR1 MNHEY, CDR2 SVGEGT. The CDR3 runs 14 residues. V was shortened by 5 bases and J by 1 base, with 9 bases between the two germline ends.

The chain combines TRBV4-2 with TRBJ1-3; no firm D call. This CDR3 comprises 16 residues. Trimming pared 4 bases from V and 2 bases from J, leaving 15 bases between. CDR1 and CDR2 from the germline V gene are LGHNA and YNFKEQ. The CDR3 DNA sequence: TGTGCCAGCAGCCGCTCGGACGGGAGAGCTGGAAACACCATATATTTT. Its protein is CASSRSDGRAGNTIYF.

This CDR3 reads CASSRSGGGSGANVLTF. In DNA form, the CDR3 reads TGTGCCAGCAGCCGTAGCGGGGGGGGCTCTGGGGCCAACGTCCTGACTTTC. This sequence joins TRBV9 and TRBJ2-6; 11 nucleotides match TRBD2. From germline, CDR1 is SGDLS and CDR2 YYNGEE. CDR3 size: 17 residues. Trimming at V came to 4 bases and at J to 0 bases, leaving 3 bases not matched to a gene.

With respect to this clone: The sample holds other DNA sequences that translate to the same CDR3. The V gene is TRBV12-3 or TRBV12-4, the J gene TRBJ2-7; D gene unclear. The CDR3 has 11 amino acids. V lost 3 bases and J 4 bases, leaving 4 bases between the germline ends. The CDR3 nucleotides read TGTGCCAGCAGTTTTAGATACGAGCAGTACTTC. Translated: CASSFRYEQYF.

As DNA, the CDR3 is TGTGCCAGCAGTTTAAGGACAGGGCGGGGAACTGAAGCTTTCTTT. Translated, it gives CASSLRTGRGTEAFF. The chain links TRBV27 to TRBJ1-1; TRBD1 matches at 8 bases. The V segment lost 2 bases and the J segment 5 bases; nucleotides outside the gene matches: 7. This CDR3 is built from 15 residues. The germline V gene encodes CDR1 MNHEY and CDR2 SMNVEV (reference sequence).

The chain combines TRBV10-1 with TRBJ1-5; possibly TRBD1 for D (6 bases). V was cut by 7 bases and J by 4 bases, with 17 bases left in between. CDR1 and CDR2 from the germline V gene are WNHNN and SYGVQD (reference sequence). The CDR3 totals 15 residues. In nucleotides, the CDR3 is TGCGCCAGCACTACCGCGGGGGGGGCAAATCAGCCCCAGCATTTT. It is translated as CASTTAGGANQPQHF.

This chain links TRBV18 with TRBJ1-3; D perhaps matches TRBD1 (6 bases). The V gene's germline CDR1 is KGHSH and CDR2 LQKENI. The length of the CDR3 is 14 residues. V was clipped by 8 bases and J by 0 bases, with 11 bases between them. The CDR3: CASTDSSSGNTIYF. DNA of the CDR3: TGTGCCAGCACGGACAGTAGCTCTGGAAACACCATATATTTT.

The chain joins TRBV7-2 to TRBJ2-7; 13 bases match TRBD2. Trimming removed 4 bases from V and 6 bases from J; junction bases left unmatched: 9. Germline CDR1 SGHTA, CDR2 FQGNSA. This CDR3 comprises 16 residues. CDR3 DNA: TGTGCCAGCAGCTCACCCCGGACTAGCGGGGGACCCGAGCAGTACTTC. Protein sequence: CASSSPRTSGGPEQYF.

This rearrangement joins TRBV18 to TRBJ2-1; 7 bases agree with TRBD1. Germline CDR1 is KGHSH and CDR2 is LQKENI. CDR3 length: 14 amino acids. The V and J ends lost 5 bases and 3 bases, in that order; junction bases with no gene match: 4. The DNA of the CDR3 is TGTGCCAGCTCAGCACAGGGGTACTACAATGAGCAGTTCTTC. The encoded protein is CASSAQGYYNEQFF.

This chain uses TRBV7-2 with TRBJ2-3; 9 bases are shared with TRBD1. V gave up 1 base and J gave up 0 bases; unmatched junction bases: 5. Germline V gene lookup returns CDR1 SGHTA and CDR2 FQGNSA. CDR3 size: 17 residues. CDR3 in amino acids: CASSLERQGGSTDTQYF. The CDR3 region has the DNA TGTGCCAGCAGCTTAGAAAGACAGGGGGGTAGCACAGATACGCAGTATTTT. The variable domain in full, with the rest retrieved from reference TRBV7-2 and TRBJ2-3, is GAGVSQSPSNKVTEKGKDVELRCDPISGHTALYWYRQSLGQGLEFLIYFQGNSAPDKSGLPSDRFSAERTGGSVSTLTIQRTQQEDSAVYLCASSLERQGGSTDTQYFGPGTRLTVL.

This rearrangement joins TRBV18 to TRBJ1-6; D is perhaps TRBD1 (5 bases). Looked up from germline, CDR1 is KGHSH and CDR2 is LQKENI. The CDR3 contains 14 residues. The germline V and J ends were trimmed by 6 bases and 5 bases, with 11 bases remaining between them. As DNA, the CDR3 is TGTGCCAGCTCCGTAGACAGAAATAATTCACCCCTCCACTTT. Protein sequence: CASSVDRNNSPLHF. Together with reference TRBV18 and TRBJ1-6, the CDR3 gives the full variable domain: NAGVMQNPRHLVRRRGQEARLRCSPMKGHSHVYWYRQLPEEGLKFMVYLQKENIIDESGMPKERFSAEFPKEGPSILRIQQVVRGDSAAYFCASSVDRNNSPLHFGNGTRLTVT.

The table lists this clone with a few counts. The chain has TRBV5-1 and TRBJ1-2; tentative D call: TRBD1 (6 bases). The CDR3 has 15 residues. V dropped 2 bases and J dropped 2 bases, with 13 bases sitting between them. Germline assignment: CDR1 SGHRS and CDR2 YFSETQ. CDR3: CASSLTLGQNYGYTF. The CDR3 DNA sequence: TGCGCCAGCAGCTTAACTTTAGGACAGAACTATGGCTACACCTTC.

CDR3 sequence: CASSETGVTNEKLFF. The CDR3, as DNA: TGTGCCAGCAGTGAAACAGGGGTTACTAATGAAAAACTGTTTTTT. The rearrangement uses TRBV2 and TRBJ1-4, with 7 bases lining up with TRBD1. CDR1 and CDR2 (germline): SNHLY, FYNNEI. This CDR3 is 15 amino acids long. V lost 2 bases and J lost 2; bases outside the gene matches: 2.

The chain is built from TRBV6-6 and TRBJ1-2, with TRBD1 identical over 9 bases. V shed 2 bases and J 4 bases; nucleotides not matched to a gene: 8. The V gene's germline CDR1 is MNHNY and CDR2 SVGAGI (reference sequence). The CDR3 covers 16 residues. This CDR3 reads CASSYHSGTGFYGYTF. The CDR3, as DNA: TGTGCCAGCAGTTACCACTCCGGGACAGGGTTCTATGGCTACACCTTC.

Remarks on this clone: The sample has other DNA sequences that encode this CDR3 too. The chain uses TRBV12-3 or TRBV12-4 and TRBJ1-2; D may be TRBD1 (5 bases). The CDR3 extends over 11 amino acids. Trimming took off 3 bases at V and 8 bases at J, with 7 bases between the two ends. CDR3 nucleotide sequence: TGTGCCAGCAGTTTTGGGGGGGGCTACACCTTC. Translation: CASSFGGGYTF.

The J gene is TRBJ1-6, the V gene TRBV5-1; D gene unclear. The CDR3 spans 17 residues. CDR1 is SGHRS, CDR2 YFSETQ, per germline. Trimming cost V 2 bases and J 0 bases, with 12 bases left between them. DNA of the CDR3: TGCGCCAGCAGCTTAGCCTTGGAGAGCTCCTATAATTCACCCCTCCACTTT. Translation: CASSLALESSYNSPLHF.

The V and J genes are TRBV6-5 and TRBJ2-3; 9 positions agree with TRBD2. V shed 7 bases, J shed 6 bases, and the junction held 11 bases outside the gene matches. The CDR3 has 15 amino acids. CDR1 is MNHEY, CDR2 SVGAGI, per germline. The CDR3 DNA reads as TGTGCCAGCACCCGGGGGGTAGCGGGGGTGGATACGCAGTATTTT. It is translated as CASTRGVAGVDTQYF.